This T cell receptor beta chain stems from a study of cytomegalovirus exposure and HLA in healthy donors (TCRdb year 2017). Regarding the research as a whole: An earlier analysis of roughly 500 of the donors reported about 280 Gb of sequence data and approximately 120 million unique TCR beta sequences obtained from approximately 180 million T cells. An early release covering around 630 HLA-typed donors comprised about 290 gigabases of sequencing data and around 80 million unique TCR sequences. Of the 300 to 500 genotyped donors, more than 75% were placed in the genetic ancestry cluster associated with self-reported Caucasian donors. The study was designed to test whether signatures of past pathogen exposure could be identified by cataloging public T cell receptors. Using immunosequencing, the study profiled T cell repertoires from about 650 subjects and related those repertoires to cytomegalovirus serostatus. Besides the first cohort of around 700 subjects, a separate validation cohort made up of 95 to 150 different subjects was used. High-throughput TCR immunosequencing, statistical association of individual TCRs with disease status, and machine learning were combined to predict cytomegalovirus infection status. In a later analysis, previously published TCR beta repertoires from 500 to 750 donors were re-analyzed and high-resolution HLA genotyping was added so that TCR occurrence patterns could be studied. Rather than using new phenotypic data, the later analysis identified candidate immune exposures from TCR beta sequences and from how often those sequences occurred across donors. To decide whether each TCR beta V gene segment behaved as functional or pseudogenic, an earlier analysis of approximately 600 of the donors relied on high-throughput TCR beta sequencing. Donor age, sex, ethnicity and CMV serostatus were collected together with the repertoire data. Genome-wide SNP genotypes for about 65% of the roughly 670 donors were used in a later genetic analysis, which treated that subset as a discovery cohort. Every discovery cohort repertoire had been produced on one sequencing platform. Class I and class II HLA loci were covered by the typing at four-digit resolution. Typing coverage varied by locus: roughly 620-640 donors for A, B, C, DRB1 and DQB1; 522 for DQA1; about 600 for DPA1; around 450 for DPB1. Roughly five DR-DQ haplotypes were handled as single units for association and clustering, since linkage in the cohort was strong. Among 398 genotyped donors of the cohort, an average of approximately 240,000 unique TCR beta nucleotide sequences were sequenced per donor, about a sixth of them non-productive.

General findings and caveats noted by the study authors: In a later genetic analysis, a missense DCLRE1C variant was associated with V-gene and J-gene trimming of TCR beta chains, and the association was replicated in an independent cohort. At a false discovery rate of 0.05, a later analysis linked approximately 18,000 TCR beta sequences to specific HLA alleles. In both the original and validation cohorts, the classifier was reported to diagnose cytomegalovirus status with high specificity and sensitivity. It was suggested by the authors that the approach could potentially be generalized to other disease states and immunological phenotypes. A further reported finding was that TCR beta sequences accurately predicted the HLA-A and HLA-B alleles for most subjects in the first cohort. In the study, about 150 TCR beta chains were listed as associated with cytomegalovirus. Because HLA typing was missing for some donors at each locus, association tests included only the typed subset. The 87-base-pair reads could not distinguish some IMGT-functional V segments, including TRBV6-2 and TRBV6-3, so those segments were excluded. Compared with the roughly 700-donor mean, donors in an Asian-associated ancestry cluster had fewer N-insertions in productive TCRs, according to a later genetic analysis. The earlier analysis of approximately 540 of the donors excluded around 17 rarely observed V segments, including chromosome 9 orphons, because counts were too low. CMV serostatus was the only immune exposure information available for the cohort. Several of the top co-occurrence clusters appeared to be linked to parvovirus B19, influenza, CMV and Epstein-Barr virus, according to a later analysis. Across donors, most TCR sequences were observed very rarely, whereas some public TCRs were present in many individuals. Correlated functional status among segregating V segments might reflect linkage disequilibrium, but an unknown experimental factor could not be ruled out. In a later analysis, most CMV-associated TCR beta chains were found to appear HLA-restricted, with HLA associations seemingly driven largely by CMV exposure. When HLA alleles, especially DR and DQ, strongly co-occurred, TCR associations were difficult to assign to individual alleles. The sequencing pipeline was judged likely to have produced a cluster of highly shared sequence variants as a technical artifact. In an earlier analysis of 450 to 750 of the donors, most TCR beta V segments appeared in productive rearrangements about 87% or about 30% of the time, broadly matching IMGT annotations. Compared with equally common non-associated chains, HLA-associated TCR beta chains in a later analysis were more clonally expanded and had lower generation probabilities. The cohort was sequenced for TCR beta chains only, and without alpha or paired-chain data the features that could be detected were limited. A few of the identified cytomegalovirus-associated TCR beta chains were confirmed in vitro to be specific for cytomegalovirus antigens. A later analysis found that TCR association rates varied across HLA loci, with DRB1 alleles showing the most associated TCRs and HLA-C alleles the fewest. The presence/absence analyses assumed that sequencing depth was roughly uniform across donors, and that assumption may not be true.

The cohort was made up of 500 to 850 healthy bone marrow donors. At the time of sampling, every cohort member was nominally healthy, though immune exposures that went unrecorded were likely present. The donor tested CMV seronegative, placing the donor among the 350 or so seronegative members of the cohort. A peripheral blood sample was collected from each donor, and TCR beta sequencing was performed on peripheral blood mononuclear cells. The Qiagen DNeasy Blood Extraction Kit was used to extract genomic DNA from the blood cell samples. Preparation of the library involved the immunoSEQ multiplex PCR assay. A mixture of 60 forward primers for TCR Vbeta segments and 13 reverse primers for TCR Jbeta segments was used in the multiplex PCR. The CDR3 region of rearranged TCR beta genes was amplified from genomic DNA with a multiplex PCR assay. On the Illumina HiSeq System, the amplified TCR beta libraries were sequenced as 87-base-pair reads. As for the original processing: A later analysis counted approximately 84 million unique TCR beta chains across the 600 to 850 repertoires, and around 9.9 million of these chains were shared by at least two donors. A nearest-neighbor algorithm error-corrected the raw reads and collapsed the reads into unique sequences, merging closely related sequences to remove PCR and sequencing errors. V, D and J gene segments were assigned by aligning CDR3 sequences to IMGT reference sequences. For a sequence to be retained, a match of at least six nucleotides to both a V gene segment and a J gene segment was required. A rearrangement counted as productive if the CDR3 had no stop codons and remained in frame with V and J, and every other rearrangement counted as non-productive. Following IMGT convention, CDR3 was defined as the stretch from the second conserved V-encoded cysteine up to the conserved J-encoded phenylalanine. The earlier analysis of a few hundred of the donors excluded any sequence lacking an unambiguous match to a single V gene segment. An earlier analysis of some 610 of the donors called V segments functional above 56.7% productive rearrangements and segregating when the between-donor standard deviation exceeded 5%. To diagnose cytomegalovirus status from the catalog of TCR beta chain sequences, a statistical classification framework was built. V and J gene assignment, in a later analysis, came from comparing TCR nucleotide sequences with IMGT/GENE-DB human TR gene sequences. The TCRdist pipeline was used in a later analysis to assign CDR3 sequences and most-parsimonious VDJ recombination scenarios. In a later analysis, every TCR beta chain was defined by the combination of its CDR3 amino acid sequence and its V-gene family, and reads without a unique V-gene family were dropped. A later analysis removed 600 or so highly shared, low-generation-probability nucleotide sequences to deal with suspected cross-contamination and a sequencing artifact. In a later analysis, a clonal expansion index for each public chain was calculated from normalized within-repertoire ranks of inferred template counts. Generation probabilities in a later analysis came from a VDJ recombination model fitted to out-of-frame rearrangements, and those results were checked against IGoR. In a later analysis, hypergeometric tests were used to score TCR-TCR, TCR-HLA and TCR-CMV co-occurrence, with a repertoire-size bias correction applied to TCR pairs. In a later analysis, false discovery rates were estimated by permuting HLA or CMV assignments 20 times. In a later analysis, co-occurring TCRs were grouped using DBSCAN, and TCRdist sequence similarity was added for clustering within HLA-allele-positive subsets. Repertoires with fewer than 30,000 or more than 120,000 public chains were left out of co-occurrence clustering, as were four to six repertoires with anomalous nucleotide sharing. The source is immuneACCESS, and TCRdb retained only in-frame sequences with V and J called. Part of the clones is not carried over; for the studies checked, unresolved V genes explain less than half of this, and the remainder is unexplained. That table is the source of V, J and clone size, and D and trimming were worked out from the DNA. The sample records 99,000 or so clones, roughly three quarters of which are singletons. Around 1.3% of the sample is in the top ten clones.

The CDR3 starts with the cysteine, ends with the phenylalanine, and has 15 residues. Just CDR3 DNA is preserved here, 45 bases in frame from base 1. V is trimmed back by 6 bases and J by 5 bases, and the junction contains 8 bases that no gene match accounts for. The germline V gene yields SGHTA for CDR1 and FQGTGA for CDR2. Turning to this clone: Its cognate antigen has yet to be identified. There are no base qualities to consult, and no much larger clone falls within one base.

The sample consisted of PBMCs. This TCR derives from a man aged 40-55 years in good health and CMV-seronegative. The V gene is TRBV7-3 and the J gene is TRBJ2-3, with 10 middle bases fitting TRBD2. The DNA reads TGTGCCAGCAGTGCCCGGACTAGCGGTAGAGATACGCAGTATTTT. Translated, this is CASSARTSGRDTQYF.